The 11 T cell receptor beta chains below come from one sample, sequenced in a study of T-cell memory formation after mild COVID-19. In TCRdb, the 5' RACE reads were re-called with MiXCR into one record per CDR3 protein. The table shows hundreds of thousands of distinct CDR3 sequences, with around 21% occurring only once. The specimen was PBMCs or a T cell subset sorted from them (not recorded which). These receptor sequences come from an adult woman who had mild COVID-19 (a few samples of this study predate the infection). Cell type and time point are not known.

This clonotype was seen only a few times. The chain uses TRBV14 and TRBJ2-7, with a tentative D call TRBD1 (6 bases). Trimming removed 1 base at V and 6 bases at J, with 13 bases between. The germline V gene has CDR1 SGHDN and CDR2 FVKESK. This CDR3 contains 14 residues. The CDR3 nucleotides are TGTGCCAGCAGCCAAGGGCGCCAGGGGTTCGAGCAGTACTTC. Its protein is CASSQGRQGFEQYF. Supplemented by reference TRBV14 and TRBJ2-7, the full variable domain reads EAGVTQFPSHSVIEKGQTVTLRCDPISGHDNLYWYRRVMGKEIKFLLHFVKESKQDESGMPNNRFLAERTGGTYSTLKVQPAELEDSGVYFCASSQGRQGFEQYFGPGTRLTVT.

This clonotype was counted at least ten times. The rearrangement joins TRBV7-9 to TRBJ2-7, with 9 bases identical to TRBD1. The CDR3 totals 17 residues. Losses at the gene ends were 2 bases for V and 2 bases for J; bases not matched to a gene: 10. Germline CDR1 is SEHNR and CDR2 is FQNEAQ (reference sequence). The CDR3 spells CASSLQLTGGIAYEQYF. The CDR3, as DNA: TGTGCCAGCAGCTTACAGCTGACAGGGGGGATTGCCTACGAGCAGTACTTC.

The chain joins TRBV11-2 to TRBJ2-1; the D gene is possibly TRBD2 (7 bases). Per germline, CDR1 SGHAT and CDR2 FQNNGV. This CDR3 has 17 residues. V was clipped by 5 bases and J by 2 bases, with 19 bases between them. The CDR3 sequence: CASSGRQAGGTYNEQFF. The CDR3 bases are TGTGCCAGCAGCGGCCGACAGGCCGGGGGGACCTACAATGAGCAGTTCTTC.

This clonotype occurred a few times. The gene calls are TRBV7-9 and TRBJ2-2; the D is unclear. There are 18 residues in the CDR3. Germline lookup yields CDR1 SEHNR and CDR2 FQNEAQ (reference sequence). V lost 2 bases and J lost 1, with 17 bases in between. The CDR3 region has the DNA TGTGCCAGCAGCTTAAGTCCTCGACTTGCTCAGAACACCGGGGAGCTGTTTTTT. Translating it yields CASSLSPRLAQNTGELFF.

The chain links TRBV7-9 to TRBJ1-2, with TRBD1 as a possible D gene (6 bases). V shed 1 base and J shed 4 bases, with 13 bases lying between them. The CDR3 consists of 15 residues. Germline V gene sequence: CDR1 SEHNR, CDR2 FQNEAQ (reference sequence). The CDR3 sequence is CASSLGQAPTYGYTF. The CDR3 DNA is TGTGCCAGCAGCTTAGGACAGGCTCCGACCTATGGCTACACCTTC.

The chain employs TRBV28 and TRBJ2-7; 7 nucleotides align to TRBD1. Germline V lookup: CDR1 MDHEN, CDR2 SYDVKM. J lost 1 base, V lost 7 bases, and 4 bases had no gene match. The CDR3 contains 13 residues. CDR3 nucleotide sequence: TGTGCCAGCACGGGACAGAATTCCTACGAGCAGTACTTC. Translated, it gives CASTGQNSYEQYF.

The CDR3 DNA sequence: TGTGCCAGTAGTTTGACAGGGAGCACCTACGAGCAGTACTTC. Translated: CASSLTGSTYEQYF. This sequence joins TRBV19 and TRBJ2-7; TRBD1 agrees at 7 bases. This CDR3 region has 14 residues. With 5 bases clipped from V and 2 bases from J, the junction kept 6 bases outside the gene matches. Looked up from germline, CDR1 is LNHDA and CDR2 is SQIVND (reference sequence).

This clonotype has only a few counts. CDR3 nucleotides: TGTGCCAGCAGCCAGGCGCCGGCGAGCTACGAGCAGTACTTC. It translates to CASSQAPASYEQYF. The chain uses TRBV3-1 and TRBJ2-7; D is ambiguous. CDR1 is LGHDT, CDR2 YNNKEL, per germline (reference sequence). The CDR3 is made up of 14 amino acids. V was trimmed by 3 bases and J by 3 bases, leaving 12 bases between them.

V usage is TRBV10-3 and J usage is TRBJ2-6, with D perhaps TRBD1 (6 bases). The length of the CDR3 is 18 residues. Germline CDR1 is ENHRY and CDR2 is SYGVKD. Trimming left V 2 bases short and J 0 bases short, with 14 bases between. DNA for the CDR3: TGTGCCATCAGTGAGGGACAGCCTCTTAACTCTGGGGCCAACGTCCTGACTTTC. This encodes CAISEGQPLNSGANVLTF.

This clonotype was found a few times. The chain employs TRBV27 and TRBJ1-5; D uncertain. From germline, CDR1 is MNHEY and CDR2 SMNVEV (reference sequence). This CDR3 is 14 amino acids long. The V end was cut by 1 base, the J end by 3 bases, with 7 bases between. The CDR3 DNA sequence: TGTGCCAGCAGTTTATTAGGGTCCAATCAGCCCCAGCATTTT. Protein product: CASSLLGSNQPQHF.

This clonotype was observed a few times. The chain joins TRBV4-3 to TRBJ2-2; 7 positions agree with TRBD2. The J segment lost 7 bases and the V segment lost 0 bases, leaving 8 bases of the junction unmatched. The germline V gene encodes CDR1 LGHNA and CDR2 YSLEER. The CDR3 totals 16 residues. The CDR3 reads CASSQDERDEGGELFF. DNA for the CDR3: TGCGCCAGCAGCCAAGATGAGCGGGACGAGGGCGGGGAGCTGTTTTTT.